Listed below are T cell receptor beta chains from one sample, sequenced in a study of blood T cells in healthy people across ages. Each CDR3 protein gets one entry after TCRdb re-called the 5' RACE reads with MiXCR. This table has around 750,000 distinct CDR3 sequences, about 53% appearing once. Sequencing used blood. These receptors came from a man older than 75 in good health. CDR3s include the opening cysteine and the closing phenylalanine or tryptophan. Fields, in order: D gene, J gene, clone size, V gene, CDR3 DNA, CDR3 protein. D genes are given only for firm matches. The listing skips clone size in some rows; elsewhere it reads once, few, many or a size class.

D: TRBD2; J: TRBJ2-3; size: -; V: TRBV27; DNA: TGTGCCAGCAGTTTATGGGGGACTAGCCGCCGCAGATACGCGTATTTT; CDR3: CASSLWGTSRRRYAYF
D: TRBD2; J: TRBJ2-7; size: few; V: TRBV11-1; DNA: TGTGCCAGCAAGAGCGGGAGCTACTCCTACGAGCAGTACTTC; CDR3: CASKSGSYSYEQYF
D: TRBD1; J: TRBJ1-1; size: -; V: TRBV20-1; DNA: TGCAGTGCCGCACAGGGGAGCACTGAAGCTTTCTTT; CDR3: CSAAQGSTEAFF
D: -; J: TRBJ1-5; size: -; V: TRBV18; DNA: TGTGCCAGCTCACCGGAAGAATATAGCAATCAGCCCCAGCATTTT; CDR3: CASSPEEYSNQPQHF
D: -; J: TRBJ2-6; size: many; V: TRBV20-1; DNA: TGCAGTGCTAGTCGAGGAGGGACTGGGGCCAACGTCCTGACTTTC; CDR3: CSASRGGTGANVLTF
D: -; J: TRBJ2-7; size: -; V: TRBV6-1; DNA: TGTGCCAGCAGTGAAGCCCAAGACCTGTACGAGCAGTACTTC; CDR3: CASSEAQDLYEQYF
D: TRBD2; J: TRBJ2-7; size: few; V: TRBV9; DNA: TGTGCCAGCAGCGGATTAGCGGGAGGACCCTACGAGCAGTACTTC; CDR3: CASSGLAGGPYEQYF
D: TRBD2; J: TRBJ2-1; size: -; V: TRBV5-1; DNA: TGCGCCAGCAGCTTGACCGGGACTAGCGGGATGAACTACAATGAGCAGTTCTTC; CDR3: CASSLTGTSGMNYNEQFF
D: -; J: TRBJ2-1; size: -; V: TRBV29-1; DNA: TGCGGCGTTGAGGGGGGACGGGACAATGAGCAGTTCTTC; CDR3: CGVEGGRDNEQFF
D: -; J: TRBJ2-1; size: -; V: TRBV5-1; DNA: TGCGCCAGCAGCGTGGGGCAGCGCAACAATGAGCAGTTCTTC; CDR3: CASSVGQRNNEQFF
D: TRBD1; J: TRBJ1-2; size: -; V: TRBV20-1; DNA: TGCAGTGCTAGGGGGGACAGGGGATATGGCTACACCTTC; CDR3: CSARGDRGYGYTF
D: TRBD1; J: TRBJ1-3; size: -; V: TRBV6-1; DNA: TGTGCCAGCAGTGGCCGACAGGGGGGAAACACCATATATTTT; CDR3: CASSGRQGGNTIYF
D: TRBD1; J: TRBJ1-5; size: many; V: TRBV20-1; DNA: TGCAGTGCTGGACAAACAGGGGTCGGTAGCAATCAGCCCCAGCATTTT; CDR3: CSAGQTGVGSNQPQHF
D: -; J: TRBJ2-3; size: -; V: TRBV12-3/TRBV12-4; DNA: TGTGCCAGCAGCTGGGGAAGGCACCACAGATACGCGTATTTT; CDR3: CASSWGRHHRYAYF
D: -; J: TRBJ2-5; size: -; V: TRBV3-1; DNA: TGTGCCAGCAGCCATTCTGGGGGCGGTGAGACCCAGTACTTC; CDR3: CASSHSGGGETQYF
D: -; J: TRBJ2-1; size: -; V: TRBV5-1; DNA: TGTGCCAGCAGCTTTAACAATGAGCAGTTCTTC; CDR3: CASSFNNEQFF
D: -; J: TRBJ2-1; size: -; V: TRBV7-9; DNA: TGTGCCAGCAGCCCCCAGGCGGGAAAGTGTGAGCAGTTCTTC; CDR3: CASSPQAGKCEQFF
D: TRBD1; J: TRBJ1-2; size: -; V: TRBV18; DNA: TGTGCCAGCTCACCACCGGACAGGGGGGCGAGCGGCTACACCTTC; CDR3: CASSPPDRGASGYTF
D: TRBD2; J: TRBJ2-3; size: -; V: TRBV18; DNA: TGTGCCAGCTCACCACAACTAGCGGGGATCACAGATACGCAGTATTTT; CDR3: CASSPQLAGITDTQYF
D: -; J: TRBJ2-7; size: many; V: TRBV29-1; DNA: TGCAGCGTTGCCCTGGTCGGCGAGCAGTACTTC; CDR3: CSVALVGEQYF
D: -; J: TRBJ2-1; size: -; V: TRBV29-1; DNA: TGCAGCGTGTACCGGGGTGGAGGAGGCTACAATGAGCAGTTCTTC; CDR3: CSVYRGGGGYNEQFF
D: -; J: TRBJ2-7; size: -; V: TRBV27; DNA: TGTGCCAGCAGTTTATCCGGGGACGAGCAGTACTTC; CDR3: CASSLSGDEQYF
D: -; J: TRBJ2-6; size: -; V: TRBV3-1; DNA: TGTGCCAGCAGCCAAGTACACAGCTCTGGGGCCAACGTCCTGACTTTC; CDR3: CASSQVHSSGANVLTF
D: TRBD2; J: TRBJ2-7; size: -; V: TRBV20-1; DNA: TGCAGTGCTAGAGAGGCCAGCGGGAGCGCCTACGAGCAGTACTTC; CDR3: CSAREASGSAYEQYF
D: -; J: TRBJ1-1; size: many; V: TRBV7-8; DNA: TGTGCCAGCAGCTTCACCGACATGAACACTGAAGCTTTCTTT; CDR3: CASSFTDMNTEAFF
D: -; J: TRBJ1-4; size: -; V: TRBV12-3/TRBV12-4; DNA: TGTGCCAGCAGCGCCGACGGTGGGAATGAAAAACTGTTTTTT; CDR3: CASSADGGNEKLFF
D: -; J: TRBJ2-4; size: few; V: TRBV20-1; DNA: TGCAGTGCTAGAGAGGGGGGCCAGCGCTTCCAAAACATTCAGTACTTC; CDR3: CSAREGGQRFQNIQYF
D: TRBD1; J: TRBJ1-1; size: -; V: TRBV20-1; DNA: TGCAGTGCTAGAGTTGTGACAGGGGGCTCGAGGAACACTGAAGCTTTCTTT; CDR3: CSARVVTGGSRNTEAFF
D: -; J: TRBJ2-7; size: -; V: TRBV7-9; DNA: TGTGCCAGCAGCTTAGAAGCCTACTCCTACGAGCAGTACTTC; CDR3: CASSLEAYSYEQYF
D: -; J: TRBJ2-1; size: few; V: TRBV7-2; DNA: TGTGCCAGCAGCTTAGATAGGACCAGAAATGAGCAGTTCTTC; CDR3: CASSLDRTRNEQFF
D: TRBD1; J: TRBJ1-5; size: few; V: TRBV12-3/TRBV12-4; DNA: TGTGCCAGCAGTTTAACAGGGGACCAGCCCCAGCATTTT; CDR3: CASSLTGDQPQHF
D: -; J: TRBJ1-2; size: -; V: TRBV9; DNA: TGTGCCAGCAGCCCCACCCTGGGGGCCTCGATTGGTGGCTACACCTTC; CDR3: CASSPTLGASIGGYTF
D: TRBD1; J: TRBJ2-7; size: -; V: TRBV29-1; DNA: TGCAGCGCCACATGGGACAGAGCCTACGAGCAGTACTTC; CDR3: CSATWDRAYEQYF
D: -; J: TRBJ2-2; size: -; V: TRBV7-2; DNA: TGTGCCAGCAGCTCGACTAGTGCAGGAACCGGGGAGCTGTTTTTT; CDR3: CASSSTSAGTGELFF
D: -; J: TRBJ2-1; size: few; V: TRBV5-1; DNA: TGCGCCAGCAGCCCTGGACTACGGAATGAGCAGTTCTTC; CDR3: CASSPGLRNEQFF
D: TRBD1; J: TRBJ2-7; size: -; V: TRBV12-3/TRBV12-4; DNA: TGTGCCAGCAGTTTCCTCCGGGACAGGGGTCGGGAGCAGTACTTC; CDR3: CASSFLRDRGREQYF
D: -; J: TRBJ1-1; size: few; V: TRBV11-1; DNA: TGTGCCAGCAGCTTAGCGGGGTCTGAAGCTTTCTTT; CDR3: CASSLAGSEAFF
D: -; J: TRBJ1-5; size: -; V: TRBV4-2; DNA: TGTGCCAGCAGCCAAGATGCCGGGGGTAATCAGCCCCAGCATTTT; CDR3: CASSQDAGGNQPQHF
D: -; J: TRBJ2-1; size: -; V: TRBV6-5; DNA: TGTGCCAGCAGTTACCGACGGTTCGGATCCTACAATGAGCAGTTCTTC; CDR3: CASSYRRFGSYNEQFF
D: TRBD2; J: TRBJ2-7; size: -; V: TRBV7-9; DNA: TGTGCCAGCAGCCGAACGGGGACTAGCGGACGTGTCGAGCAGTACTTC; CDR3: CASSRTGTSGRVEQYF
D: TRBD1; J: TRBJ2-7; size: -; V: TRBV12-3/TRBV12-4; DNA: TGCGCCAGCAGTTTAGGGACAGGGGGCCCCACCTACGAGCAGTACTTC; CDR3: CASSLGTGGPTYEQYF
D: TRBD2; J: TRBJ2-7; size: -; V: TRBV20-1; DNA: TGCAGTGCTTTGACTAGCGGGTACTACGAGCAGTACTTC; CDR3: CSALTSGYYEQYF
D: TRBD1; J: TRBJ2-3; size: -; V: TRBV28; DNA: TGTGCCAGCAGTTTGCCTGGGACAGCCAATACGCAGTATTTT; CDR3: CASSLPGTANTQYF
D: -; J: TRBJ2-1; size: -; V: TRBV27; DNA: TGTGCCAGCAGACTTGCGGCGTTCGGATACAATGAGCAGTTCTTC; CDR3: CASRLAAFGYNEQFF
D: -; J: TRBJ2-1; size: few; V: TRBV4-1; DNA: TGCGCCAGCAGGGTTCGGACAGCGCAGTTCTTC; CDR3: CASRVRTAQFF
D: -; J: TRBJ2-4; size: -; V: TRBV11-1; DNA: TGTGCCAGCAGCTCACCTCAGGGGGGGGACATTCAGTACTTC; CDR3: CASSSPQGGDIQYF
D: TRBD2; J: TRBJ2-7; size: -; V: TRBV13; DNA: TGTGCCAGCAGCCCCCATAGCGGGAGGGACTCCTACGAGCAGTACTTC; CDR3: CASSPHSGRDSYEQYF
D: -; J: TRBJ2-4; size: -; V: TRBV2; DNA: TGTGCCAGCAGTGAAGGGGGGACGGGTGAGCAGTACTTC; CDR3: CASSEGGTGEQYF
D: TRBD1; J: TRBJ1-2; size: few; V: TRBV7-2; DNA: TGTGCCAGCAGCCCAACAGGGGGCGAGGGCTACACCTTC; CDR3: CASSPTGGEGYTF
D: -; J: TRBJ2-1; size: -; V: TRBV20-1; DNA: TGCAGTGCCCAGCGGAGGTCCTCCTACAATGAGCAGTTCTTC; CDR3: CSAQRRSSYNEQFF